These 9 T cell receptor beta chains share one sample of origin, sequenced in a study of blood T cell repertoires in COVID-19. The method was immunoSEQ multiplex PCR; TCRdb's version includes in-frame clones alone and lacks a portion of them. The sample lists tens of thousands of clones, around 80% occurring once. The sequenced sample was peripheral blood. The source is a woman older than 75 with active or convalescent COVID-19.

The chain couples TRBV5-5 to TRBJ2-5, with D perhaps matching TRBD1 (6 bases). The CDR3 is 14 amino acids. In germline, CDR1 is SGHKS, CDR2 YYEKEE (reference sequence). Trimming took 4 bases from V and 4 from J, leaving 14 bases between them. CDR3 DNA sequence: TGTGCCAGCAGCCCGGAACAGGGTTTAGAGACCCAGTACTTC. Encoded protein: CASSPEQGLETQYF. Full variable domain (remainder filled in from reference TRBV5-5 and TRBJ2-5): DAGVTQSPTHLIKTRGQQVTLRCSPISGHKSVSWYQQVLGQGPQFIFQYYEKEERGRGNFPDRFSARQFPNYSSELNVNALLLGDSALYLCASSPEQGLETQYFGPGTRLLVL.

The rearrangement links TRBV28 to TRBJ1-6; possibly TRBD1 for D (6 bases). The CDR3 is 17 residues long. V was pared by 1 base and J by 4 bases, with 14 bases between. Looked up from germline, CDR1 is MDHEN and CDR2 is SYDVKM. The CDR3 loop is CASSLLQGRVYNSPLHF. CDR3 DNA sequence: TGTGCCAGCAGTTTATTACAGGGTCGGGTGTATAATTCACCCCTCCACTTT. Combining the CDR3 with reference TRBV28 and TRBJ1-6 gives the whole variable domain DVKVTQSSRYLVKRTGEKVFLECVQDMDHENMFWYRQDPGLGLRLIYFSYDVKMKEKGDIPEGYSVSREKKERFSLILESASTNQTSMYLCASSLLQGRVYNSPLHFGNGTRLTVT.

The chain uses TRBV29-1 and TRBJ1-4; a weak D match, TRBD1 (5 bases). The germline CDR1 and CDR2 sequences are SQVTM and ANQGSEA. The CDR3 runs to 15 residues. V was cut by 5 bases and J by 10 bases, with 23 bases left in between. CDR3 sequence reads: CSVRPDIGAAGKLFF. The DNA for the CDR3 is TGCAGCGTTCGGCCGGACATAGGGGCGGCAGGAAAACTGTTTTTT.

This clone was recorded only once. The chain joins TRBV3-1 (or the pseudogene TRBV3-2) to TRBJ1-3, with TRBD1 identical over 7 bases. J lost 4 bases, V lost 1 base, and 7 bases had no gene match. The CDR3 is made up of 16 amino acids. Germline CDR1 is LGHDT and CDR2 is YNNKEL (reference sequence). CDR3 DNA: TGTGCCAGCAGCCAAGTGAAAACAGGGGCCGGAAACACCATATATTTT. Its translation is CASSQVKTGAGNTIYF.

For the CDR3, the DNA is TGTGCCTGGAGCCCGGGACTAGCGGGAGTGTTGGATACGCAGTATTTT. Amino acid sequence: CAWSPGLAGVLDTQYF. This chain joins TRBV30 and TRBJ2-3, with TRBD2 matching over 14 bases. The CDR3 consists of 16 residues. Germline V gene sequence: CDR1 GTSNPN, CDR2 SVGIG (reference sequence). Trimming cost V 3 bases and J 6 bases; bases outside gene matches: 8.

This clone was detected once. The rearrangement joins TRBV10-3 to TRBJ2-5, with TRBD2 identical over 10 bases. CDR1 ENHRY and CDR2 SYGVKD come from the germline V gene. This CDR3 has 15 residues. Trimming at V came to 10 bases and at J to 2 bases, leaving 10 bases not matched to a gene. The CDR3 DNA is TGTGCCACCAGCTCTACTAGCGGGGCACAAGAGACCCAGTACTTC. Protein: CATSSTSGAQETQYF.

The chain joins TRBV18 to TRBJ2-1; TRBD2 agrees at 12 bases. After removal of 0 bases from V and 0 bases from J, the junction contained 9 bases not matched to a gene. Germline V gene data show CDR1 as KGHSH and CDR2 as LQKENI. CDR3 size: 20 residues. CDR3 DNA sequence: TGTGCCAGCTCACCACCCCTAGGACTAGCGGGGAGTGGCTCCTACAATGAGCAGTTCTTC. It specifies CASSPPLGLAGSGSYNEQFF.

The V gene is TRBV27, the J gene TRBJ2-5, with a weak D call TRBD1 (5 bases). Germline V gene sequence: CDR1 MNHEY, CDR2 SMNVEV (reference sequence). V lost 5 bases and J lost 2, with 18 bases in between. CDR3 size: 16 residues. This chain's CDR3 is CASSPTPRQIQETQYF. The CDR3 bases are TGTGCCAGCAGTCCCACACCCCGACAGATACAAGAGACCCAGTACTTC.

This clone was detected only once. The rearrangement links TRBV12-5 to TRBJ2-1, with D tentatively TRBD1 (6 bases). The V end lost 5 bases, the J end lost 4 bases, and 9 bases lay between the germline ends. This CDR3 has 13 amino acids. In germline, CDR1 is LGHNT, CDR2 FRNRAP. CDR3 sequence: CASGEQGYNEQFF. The CDR3 coding sequence is TGTGCTAGTGGTGAACAGGGTTACAATGAGCAGTTCTTC.